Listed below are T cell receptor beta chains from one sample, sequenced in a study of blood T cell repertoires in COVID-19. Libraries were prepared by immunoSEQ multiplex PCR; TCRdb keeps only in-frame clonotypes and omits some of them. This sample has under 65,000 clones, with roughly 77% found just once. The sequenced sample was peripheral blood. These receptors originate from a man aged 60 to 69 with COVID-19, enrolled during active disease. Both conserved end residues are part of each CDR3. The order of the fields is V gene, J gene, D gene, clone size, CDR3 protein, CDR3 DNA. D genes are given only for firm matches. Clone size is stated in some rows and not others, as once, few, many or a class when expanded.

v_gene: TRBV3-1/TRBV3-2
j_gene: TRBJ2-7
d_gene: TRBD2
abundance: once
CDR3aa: CASRPGEVGGDSEQYF
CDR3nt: TGTGCCAGCAGGCCCGGGGAGGTCGGGGGGGATAGCGAGCAGTACTTC

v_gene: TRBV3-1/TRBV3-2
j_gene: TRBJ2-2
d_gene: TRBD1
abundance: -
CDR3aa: CASSQVGAGAGGHGELFF
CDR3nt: TGTGCCAGCAGCCAAGTGGGGGCTGGGGCAGGGGGCCACGGGGAGCTGTTTTTT

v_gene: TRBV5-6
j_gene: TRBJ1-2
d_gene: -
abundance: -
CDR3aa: CASRQARYGYTF
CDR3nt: TGTGCCAGCAGGCAGGCCCGCTATGGCTACACCTTC

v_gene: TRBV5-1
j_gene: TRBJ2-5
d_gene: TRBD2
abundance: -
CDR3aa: CASSLAAGGPETQYF
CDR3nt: TGCGCCAGCAGCTTGGCGGCGGGGGGGCCCGAGACCCAGTACTTC

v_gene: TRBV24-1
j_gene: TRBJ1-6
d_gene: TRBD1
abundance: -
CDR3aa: CATSDQTDRAGNSPLHF
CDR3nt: TGTGCCACCAGTGACCAAACGGACAGGGCGGGTAATTCACCCCTCCACTTT

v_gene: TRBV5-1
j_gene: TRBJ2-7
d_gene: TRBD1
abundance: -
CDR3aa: CASSIRQGNNEQYF
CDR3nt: TGCGCCAGCAGCATAAGACAGGGGAACAACGAGCAGTACTTC

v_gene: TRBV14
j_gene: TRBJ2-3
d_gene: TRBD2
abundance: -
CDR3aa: CASSSRDYTDTQYF
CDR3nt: TGTGCCAGCAGCAGCCGGGACTACACAGATACGCAGTATTTT

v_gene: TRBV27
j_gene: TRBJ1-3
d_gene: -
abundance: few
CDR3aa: CASKLSLSGNTIYF
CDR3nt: TGTGCCAGCAAGCTATCTCTCTCTGGAAACACCATATATTTT

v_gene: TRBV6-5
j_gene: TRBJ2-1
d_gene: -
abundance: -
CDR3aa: CASRATGFDEQFF
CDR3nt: TGTGCCAGCAGAGCAACAGGGTTTGATGAGCAGTTCTTC

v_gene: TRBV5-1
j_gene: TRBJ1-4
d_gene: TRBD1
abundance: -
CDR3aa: CASSPTGGEEKLFF
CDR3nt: TGCGCCAGCAGCCCGACAGGGGGGGAAGAAAAACTGTTTTTT

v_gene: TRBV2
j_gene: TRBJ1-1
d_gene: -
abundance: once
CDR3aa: CASSVGGLGEAFF
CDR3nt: TGTGCCAGCAGCGTGGGGGGTCTTGGGGAAGCTTTCTTT

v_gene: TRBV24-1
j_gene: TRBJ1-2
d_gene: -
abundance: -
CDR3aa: CATSRGRDYGYTF
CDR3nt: TGTGCCACCAGTAGAGGCAGGGACTATGGCTACACCTTC

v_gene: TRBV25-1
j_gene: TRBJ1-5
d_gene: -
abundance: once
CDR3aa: CASSAEGNQPQHF
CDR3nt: TGTGCCAGCAGCGCCGAGGGCAATCAGCCCCAGCATTTT

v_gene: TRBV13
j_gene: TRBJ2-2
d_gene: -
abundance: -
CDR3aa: CASSLQNTGELFF
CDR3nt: TGTGCCAGCAGCTTACAGAACACCGGGGAGCTGTTTTTT

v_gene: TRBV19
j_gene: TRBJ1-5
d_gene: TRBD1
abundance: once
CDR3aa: CASSDRVWGNQPQHF
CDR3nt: TGTGCCAGTAGTGACAGGGTTTGGGGCAATCAGCCCCAGCATTTT